Following are 7 T cell receptor beta chains from one sample sequenced in a study of blood T cells in healthy people across ages. With a J-beta primer mix and a sample-barcoded 5' primer, a second PCR ran about 6 to 11 cycles. TCRdb processed the 5' RACE reads anew with MiXCR; each CDR3 protein has one entry. Here the sample spans 780,000 or so distinct CDR3 sequences, around a quarter being singletons. This same sample was also part of a study on T cells of mothers and their children.

The sequenced sample consisted of blood. The receptor source for this set is a boy younger than 18 in good health.

This clonotype was counted between two and nine times. This rearrangement joins TRBV6-5 to TRBJ2-1, with 9 bases lining up with TRBD2. With 2 bases clipped from V and 6 bases from J, the junction kept 5 bases outside the gene matches. CDR3 size: 15 residues. The V gene's germline CDR1 is MNHEY and CDR2 SVGAGI. CDR3: CASSYLLAGPNEQFF. CDR3 bases: TGTGCCAGCAGTTACCTTCTAGCGGGACCCAATGAGCAGTTCTTC.

This clonotype was observed a few times. V gene TRBV5-1 combines with J gene TRBJ2-6; D not certain. This CDR3 is built from 16 residues. Per germline, CDR1 SGHRS and CDR2 YFSETQ. V was shortened by 0 bases and J by 2 bases, with 9 bases between the two germline ends. CDR3 amino acids: CASSLVSGTGANVLTF. The CDR3, as DNA: TGCGCCAGCAGCTTGGTGTCTGGGACTGGGGCCAACGTCCTGACTTTC. Drawing the rest from reference TRBV5-1 and TRBJ2-6, the complete variable domain is KAGVTQTPRYLIKTRGQQVTLSCSPISGHRSVSWYQQTPGQGLQFLFEYFSETQRNKGNFPGRFSGRQFSNSRSEMNVSTLELGDSALYLCASSLVSGTGANVLTFGAGSRLTVL.

The gene calls are TRBV27 and TRBJ1-2; 9 nucleotides agree with TRBD1. Germline-derived CDR1 and CDR2 are MNHEY and SMNVEV (reference sequence). The CDR3 is made up of 16 amino acids. V lost 4 bases to trimming and J lost 4 bases; unmatched junction nucleotides: 10. The CDR3 DNA sequence: TGTGCCAGCAGTTCCACAGGGGGCCAAAGACTCTATGGCTACACCTTC. This encodes CASSSTGGQRLYGYTF.

This clonotype was seen a few times. The rearrangement joins TRBV6-2 or TRBV6-3 to TRBJ2-7, with D tentatively TRBD1 or TRBD2 (5 bases each). The J call could be wrong; TRBJ2-1 is a better fit for the DNA end. Looked up from germline, CDR1 is MNHEY and CDR2 is SVGEGT. The CDR3 covers 14 residues. The CDR3 bases are TGTGCCAGCAGTCCCATTAGGACGGGGCATGAGCAGTTCTTC. Protein: CASSPIRTGHEQFF.

This clonotype has ten or more counts. Written as DNA, the CDR3 is TGTGCCAGCAGCTTGGCTAGCGGGAGAACAGATACGCAGTATTTT. This sequence encodes CASSLASGRTDTQYF. The V and J genes are TRBV7-3 and TRBJ2-3; the match to TRBD2 covers 10 bases. Germline CDR1 SGHTA, CDR2 FQGTGA. After removal of 3 bases from V and 3 bases from J, the junction contained 3 bases not matched to a gene. CDR3 length: 15 residues.

This clonotype occurred a few times. Written as DNA, the CDR3 is TGTGCCAGCAGTTATCCCAGCACCGGGGAGCTGTTTTTT. This codes for CASSYPSTGELFF. The V and J genes are TRBV6-5 and TRBJ2-2; D not certain. The CDR3 loop spans 13 amino acids. The germline CDR1 and CDR2 sequences are MNHEY and SVGAGI. V was clipped by 3 bases and J by 4 bases, with 6 bases between them.

The V call is TRBV11-1, the J call TRBJ1-4; D possibly corresponds to TRBD1 (5 bases). The germline V and J ends were trimmed by 1 base and 1 base, with 10 bases remaining between them. The CDR3 is 16 amino acids. Germline CDR1 is SGHAT and CDR2 is FQDESV (reference sequence). The CDR3 bases are TGTGCCAGCAGCTTAGGACAGAACTTAACTAATGAAAAACTGTTTTTT. Its translation is CASSLGQNLTNEKLFF.